This is a list of T cell receptor beta chains from one sample in a study of T cell repertoires in cytomegalovirus infection. TCRdb re-called the reads with MiXCR, one entry per CDR3 protein. This table has about 130,000 distinct CDR3 sequences, more than 20% appearing once. These receptors have no identified antigens. Sequenced input: PBMCs, sequenced either directly or after in vitro stimulation (not recorded which). Receptors were obtained from a human donor in good health (CMV status not recorded). Some clones in this sample may be carry-over from other donors' samples. Both conserved end residues are part of each CDR3. A D gene is named only where the DNA matches it firmly. Some rows have no size entry. The others give once, few or many, or a class for an expanded clone.

clone size: many
D gene: -
V gene: TRBV7-9
J gene: TRBJ2-2
CDR3 protein: CASRRSGPGELFF
CDR3 DNA: TGTGCCAGCAGACGCAGCGGTCCCGGGGAGCTGTTTTTT

clone size: few
D gene: -
V gene: TRBV7-9
J gene: TRBJ2-4
CDR3 protein: CASSLDGAKNIQYF
CDR3 DNA: TGTGCCAGCAGCTTAGACGGGGCCAAAAACATTCAGTACTTC

clone size: -
D gene: -
V gene: TRBV27
J gene: TRBJ1-1
CDR3 protein: CASSYAGTNTEAFF
CDR3 DNA: TGTGCCAGCAGTTACGCGGGAACGAACACTGAAGCTTTCTTT

clone size: few
D gene: -
V gene: TRBV12-3/TRBV12-4
J gene: TRBJ1-1
CDR3 protein: CASSLQTGIEAFF
CDR3 DNA: TGTGCCAGCAGCCTCCAGACAGGCATAGAAGCTTTCTTT

clone size: -
D gene: -
V gene: TRBV7-9
J gene: TRBJ2-5
CDR3 protein: CASSLTTRAQYF
CDR3 DNA: TGTGCCAGCAGCTTAACTACCCGTGCCCAGTACTTC

clone size: many
D gene: -
V gene: TRBV7-9
J gene: TRBJ2-1
CDR3 protein: CASSLYGQTVAEQFF
CDR3 DNA: TGTGCCAGCAGCTTATATGGACAAACGGTTGCTGAGCAGTTCTTC

clone size: many
D gene: TRBD1
V gene: TRBV6-2/TRBV6-3
J gene: TRBJ1-1
CDR3 protein: CASSPNRGGHTEAFF
CDR3 DNA: TGTGCCAGCAGCCCGAACAGGGGTGGGCACACTGAAGCTTTCTTT

clone size: few
D gene: -
V gene: TRBV28
J gene: TRBJ2-7
CDR3 protein: CASSSAGSLYEQYF
CDR3 DNA: TGTGCCAGCAGTTCGGCAGGGTCTCTTTACGAGCAGTACTTC

clone size: -
D gene: -
V gene: TRBV29-1
J gene: TRBJ1-2
CDR3 protein: CSVPHQPPQYGYTF
CDR3 DNA: TGCAGCGTCCCTCATCAGCCCCCTCAATATGGCTACACCTTC

clone size: many
D gene: -
V gene: TRBV6-2/TRBV6-3
J gene: TRBJ2-7
CDR3 protein: CASSYSDPWSSYEQYF
CDR3 DNA: TGTGCCAGCAGTTACTCAGACCCTTGGAGCTCCTACGAGCAGTACTTC

clone size: few
D gene: -
V gene: TRBV12-3/TRBV12-4
J gene: TRBJ2-1
CDR3 protein: CASSFLGIGSEQFF
CDR3 DNA: TGTGCCAGCAGTTTTCTAGGGATTGGTAGTGAGCAGTTCTTC

clone size: few
D gene: -
V gene: TRBV7-8
J gene: TRBJ1-3
CDR3 protein: CASSLPRVMGNTIYF
CDR3 DNA: TGTGCCAGCAGCCTTCCCAGGGTTATGGGAAACACCATATATTTT

clone size: -
D gene: -
V gene: TRBV6-2/TRBV6-3
J gene: TRBJ2-2
CDR3 protein: CATRVRTRNTGELFF
CDR3 DNA: TGTGCCACCCGGGTCCGGACTCGAAACACCGGGGAGCTGTTTTTT

clone size: many
D gene: -
V gene: TRBV7-2
J gene: TRBJ1-2
CDR3 protein: CASSLGPRVGLYGYTF
CDR3 DNA: TGTGCCAGCAGCTTAGGTCCCAGGGTGGGACTCTATGGCTACACCTTC

clone size: once
D gene: -
V gene: TRBV11-2
J gene: TRBJ2-7
CDR3 protein: CASSLLRDFAQYF
CDR3 DNA: TGTGCCAGCAGCTTACTCCGGGACTTCGCGCAGTACTTC

clone size: -
D gene: -
V gene: TRBV19
J gene: TRBJ1-1
CDR3 protein: CASSIRSYTEAFF
CDR3 DNA: TGTGCCAGTAGTATACGTAGTTACACTGAAGCTTTCTTT

clone size: -
D gene: TRBD2
V gene: TRBV7-3
J gene: TRBJ2-3
CDR3 protein: CASSPAGGPGDTQYF
CDR3 DNA: TGTGCCAGCAGCCCAGCGGGAGGGCCGGGAGATACGCAGTATTTT

clone size: many
D gene: TRBD1
V gene: TRBV7-6
J gene: TRBJ2-7
CDR3 protein: CASGPGTGYEQYF
CDR3 DNA: TGTGCCAGCGGACCCGGGACAGGCTACGAGCAGTACTTC

clone size: few
D gene: -
V gene: TRBV7-2
J gene: TRBJ2-5
CDR3 protein: CASSLVWDPVQETQYF
CDR3 DNA: TGTGCCAGCAGCTTAGTATGGGACCCCGTACAAGAGACCCAGTACTTC

clone size: -
D gene: -
V gene: TRBV6-1
J gene: TRBJ1-2
CDR3 protein: CASSEALGTGGYGYTF
CDR3 DNA: TGTGCCAGCAGTGAAGCTCTTGGCACGGGCGGATATGGCTACACCTTC

clone size: -
D gene: TRBD2
V gene: TRBV18
J gene: TRBJ2-1
CDR3 protein: CASSPALAGVNEQFF
CDR3 DNA: TGTGCCAGCTCACCAGCCCTAGCGGGAGTGAATGAGCAGTTCTTC

clone size: -
D gene: TRBD2
V gene: TRBV29-1
J gene: TRBJ2-7
CDR3 protein: CSVEEVEREGLKKGTYEQYF
CDR3 DNA: TGCAGCGTTGAAGAGGTAGAGAGGGAGGGTCTTAAGAAGGGGACCTACGAGCAGTACTTC

clone size: many
D gene: -
V gene: TRBV7-2
J gene: TRBJ1-2
CDR3 protein: CASSFGSDGYTF
CDR3 DNA: TGTGCCAGCAGCTTTGGGTCTGATGGCTACACCTTC

clone size: -
D gene: TRBD2
V gene: TRBV5-1
J gene: TRBJ2-1
CDR3 protein: CASSLKPSGSGNEQFF
CDR3 DNA: TGCGCCAGCAGCTTAAAACCTAGCGGGAGTGGCAATGAGCAGTTCTTC

clone size: few
D gene: -
V gene: TRBV5-1
J gene: TRBJ1-5
CDR3 protein: CASSLTGQPQHF
CDR3 DNA: TGCGCCAGCAGCTTGACGGGTCAGCCCCAGCATTTT

clone size: few
D gene: -
V gene: TRBV6-1
J gene: TRBJ1-2
CDR3 protein: CASRSLGYGYTF
CDR3 DNA: TGTGCCAGCAGATCACTGGGCTATGGCTACACCTTC

clone size: few
D gene: TRBD1
V gene: TRBV10-3
J gene: TRBJ2-3
CDR3 protein: CAISPSGTGGDTQYF
CDR3 DNA: TGTGCCATCAGCCCCAGCGGGACAGGGGGAGATACGCAGTATTTT

clone size: -
D gene: TRBD2
V gene: TRBV11-2
J gene: TRBJ2-1
CDR3 protein: CASSLVSGLARNEQFF
CDR3 DNA: TGTGCCAGCAGCTTAGTTTCAGGACTAGCTCGGAATGAGCAGTTCTTC

clone size: -
D gene: TRBD2
V gene: TRBV18
J gene: TRBJ2-1
CDR3 protein: CASSPPGSGRVSYNEQFF
CDR3 DNA: TGTGCCAGCTCACCACCCGGTAGCGGGAGGGTCTCCTACAATGAGCAGTTCTTC

clone size: -
D gene: -
V gene: TRBV6-6
J gene: TRBJ2-2
CDR3 protein: CASSYFQGSGELFF
CDR3 DNA: TGTGCCAGCAGTTACTTCCAGGGATCCGGGGAGCTGTTTTTT

clone size: many
D gene: -
V gene: TRBV7-2
J gene: TRBJ1-1
CDR3 protein: CASSRGEDTEAFF
CDR3 DNA: TGTGCCAGCAGCCGTGGGGAGGACACTGAAGCTTTCTTT

clone size: -
D gene: -
V gene: TRBV19
J gene: TRBJ2-5
CDR3 protein: CAGDTSARETQYF
CDR3 DNA: TGTGCCGGCGATACGTCCGCTAGAGAGACCCAGTACTTC

clone size: -
D gene: -
V gene: TRBV6-2/TRBV6-3
J gene: TRBJ1-3
CDR3 protein: CASSYRGQPSSQNTIYF
CDR3 DNA: TGTGCCAGCAGTTACCGTGGACAGCCTTCTTCTCAAAACACCATATATTTT